Listed below are T cell receptor beta chains from one sample, sequenced in a study of blood T cell repertoires in COVID-19. TCRdb's table, derived via immunoSEQ multiplex PCR, lists solely in-frame clones and lacks some. The sample contains approximately 210,000 clones, approximately 80% of which appear only once. Sequencing was done on a sample of PBMCs or T cells enriched from blood (not recorded which). Every receptor here comes from a man between 35 and 55 years old who had recovered from COVID-19. The CDR3 runs from the conserved cysteine through the conserved F or W. Each record gives: V gene, clone size, D gene, J gene, CDR3 protein, CDR3 DNA. D genes are given only for firm matches. Clone size is stated in some rows and not others, as once, few, many or a class when expanded.

TRBV2	.	.	TRBJ2-7	CASTPGSRSYEQYF	TGTGCCAGCACCCCAGGGTCTAGGTCCTACGAGCAGTACTTC
TRBV5-8	.	TRBD2	TRBJ2-3	CASSPQSGSVDTQYF	TGTGCCAGCAGCCCCCAGAGCGGGAGTGTAGATACGCAGTATTTT
TRBV9	.	TRBD2	TRBJ2-1	CASSRTEMGGRADNEQFF	TGTGCCAGCAGCCGTACGGAAATGGGCGGGAGGGCCGACAATGAGCAGTTCTTC
TRBV7-9	.	.	TRBJ2-7	CALGADSDSYEQYF	TGTGCCCTCGGGGCGGACAGCGACTCCTACGAGCAGTACTTC
TRBV7-6	.	.	TRBJ1-3	CASSPSVGGYSGNTIYF	TGTGCCAGCAGCCCTTCCGTGGGGGGTTACTCTGGAAACACCATATATTTT
TRBV7-9	.	.	TRBJ1-5	CASSPNSDYSNQPQHF	TGTGCCAGCAGCCCCAACAGTGATTATAGCAATCAGCCCCAGCATTTT
TRBV6-1	.	.	TRBJ1-1	CASSEMRGGWGTEAFF	TGTGCCAGCAGTGAAATGCGGGGGGGCTGGGGCACTGAAGCTTTCTTT
TRBV12-5	.	.	TRBJ1-5	CASGLVVLGLTGQPQHF	TGTGCTAGTGGTTTGGTAGTCTTAGGGCTGACGGGACAGCCCCAGCATTTT
TRBV7-9	.	TRBD2	TRBJ2-2	CASSFAWLAGMNTGELFF	TGTGCCAGCAGCTTCGCTTGGCTAGCGGGGATGAACACCGGGGAGCTGTTTTTT
TRBV10-3	.	TRBD1	TRBJ1-1	CAISDLDRGNTEAFF	TGTGCCATCAGTGACCTGGACAGGGGAAACACTGAAGCTTTCTTT
TRBV3-1/TRBV3-2	few	TRBD1	TRBJ1-3	CASSQGTGPGNTIYF	TGTGCCAGCAGCCAAGGGACAGGTCCTGGAAACACCATATATTTT
TRBV12-3/TRBV12-4	.	.	TRBJ1-5	CASSFSVNQPQHF	TGTGCCAGCAGTTTTAGCGTTAATCAGCCCCAGCATTTT
TRBV4-3	.	.	TRBJ1-2	CASSQSRAGADYGYTF	TGCGCCAGCAGCCAATCCCGTGCGGGGGCGGACTATGGCTACACCTTC
TRBV2	.	.	TRBJ1-5	CASGEISNQPQHF	TGTGCCAGCGGGGAGATAAGCAATCAGCCCCAGCATTTT
TRBV5-1	.	TRBD2	TRBJ2-5	CASSLGGRGETQYF	TGCGCCAGCAGCTTAGGCGGGAGAGGAGAGACCCAGTACTTC
TRBV5-1	.	TRBD2	TRBJ2-2	CASSLRGTGRREDTGELFF	TGCGCCAGCAGCTTGAGAGGGACGGGTAGGCGGGAGGACACCGGGGAGCTGTTTTTT
TRBV18	.	TRBD1	TRBJ2-2	CASSLTTGTGLHGELFF	TGTGCCAGCTCATTAACGACCGGGACAGGGCTACACGGGGAGCTGTTTTTT
TRBV19	once	TRBD1	TRBJ1-1	CASSRDRGSTEAFF	TGTGCCAGTAGCCGGGACAGGGGTTCCACTGAAGCTTTCTTT
TRBV6-2/TRBV6-3	.	TRBD1	TRBJ2-6	CASSLTTGASLSSGANVLTF	TGTGCCAGCAGTCTTACAACAGGGGCCAGCCTCAGCTCTGGGGCCAACGTCCTGACTTTC
TRBV9	once	.	TRBJ2-5	CASSFRDTQVTQYF	TGTGCCAGCAGCTTCCGGGACACCCAAGTGACCCAGTACTTC
TRBV7-3	.	TRBD1	TRBJ1-5	CASSPGGGQPQHF	TGTGCCAGCAGCCCAGGGGGCGGGCAGCCCCAGCATTTT
TRBV28	.	.	TRBJ1-2	CASSVDRDRGYTF	TGTGCCAGCAGTGTGGACCGGGATCGAGGCTACACCTTC
TRBV19	few	TRBD1	TRBJ1-3	CASSNRQGFTIYF	TGTGCCAGTAGTAACAGACAGGGGTTCACCATATATTTT
TRBV2	.	.	TRBJ1-3	CASSERSGDGNTIYF	TGTGCCAGCAGTGAACGGTCAGGGGACGGAAACACCATATATTTT
TRBV7-3	.	TRBD1	TRBJ1-2	CASSPGQGDGYTF	TGTGCCAGCAGCCCCGGACAGGGAGATGGCTACACCTTC
TRBV7-9	.	TRBD2	TRBJ2-3	CASSLIASGADTQYF	TGTGCCAGCAGCTTAATTGCTAGCGGGGCAGATACGCAGTATTTT